Shown below are 25 T cell receptor beta chains from a single sample sequenced in a study of Ad26.COV2.S vaccination and SARS-CoV-2 variants. Only in-frame clones appear in the TCRdb table, and some are missing; sequencing was by immunoSEQ multiplex PCR. The sample includes over 110,000 clones, about nine tenths of them seen just once. The specimen was peripheral blood, collected after recovery from COVID-19. The receptor set was obtained from a human donor who had recovered from COVID-19.

The rearrangement links TRBV7-8 to TRBJ1-2; possibly TRBD1 for D (5 bases). CDR1 and CDR2 from the germline V gene are SGHVS and FQNEAQ. V was trimmed by 2 bases and J by 6 bases, leaving 13 bases between them. This CDR3 is 14 amino acids long. The CDR3 is CASSLLQVGNGYTF. CDR3 sequence (DNA): TGTGCCAGCAGCTTATTACAGGTTGGAAATGGCTACACCTTC.

In this sample, this clone turned up once. J is TRBJ1-5 and V is TRBV27; D unclear. Trimming took off 6 bases at V and 1 base at J, with 13 bases between the two ends. Germline V gives CDR1 MNHEY, CDR2 SMNVEV (reference sequence). This CDR3 is built from 15 residues. CDR3: CASSAGLGSNQPQHF. Written as DNA, the CDR3 is TGTGCCAGCAGCGCCGGGTTGGGGAGCAATCAGCCCCAGCATTTT.

The chain links TRBV6-2 or TRBV6-3 to TRBJ1-6; TRBD1 aligns across 7 bases. This CDR3 has 15 amino acids. Per the germline V gene, CDR1 is MNHEY and CDR2 is SVGEGT. After removal of 5 bases from V and 7 bases from J, the junction contained 8 bases not matched to a gene. The CDR3 DNA sequence: TGTGCCAGCAGTCCCGGGACAGTTCACAATTCACCCCTCCACTTT. Residues: CASSPGTVHNSPLHF.

The chain is built from TRBV7-8 and TRBJ2-7, with D hard to call. Germline CDR1 SGHVS, CDR2 FQNEAQ. The CDR3 has 15 residues. V lost 5 bases and J 1 base, leaving 15 bases between the germline ends. The CDR3 reads CASSRMTPTSYEQYF. Written as DNA, the CDR3 is TGTGCCAGCAGCCGGATGACCCCCACGTCCTACGAGCAGTACTTC. Complete variable domain (other parts from reference TRBV7-8 and TRBJ2-7): GAGVSQSPRYKVAKRGQDVALRCDPISGHVSLFWYQQALGQGPEFLTYFQNEAQLDKSGLPSDRFFAERPEGSVSTLKIQRTQQEDSAVYLCASSRMTPTSYEQYFGPGTRLTVT.

The chain recombines TRBV2 with TRBJ1-5, with D possibly TRBD1 on 5 matching bases. Germline V gives CDR1 SNHLY, CDR2 FYNNEI. The CDR3 sequence is 14 residues long. V lost 4 bases, J lost 5 bases, and 12 bases lay in between. CDR3 amino acids: CASSVGPVDQPQHF. In nucleotides, the CDR3 is TGTGCCAGCAGTGTGGGACCGGTCGATCAGCCCCAGCATTTT.

As concerns this clone: The same CDR3 is also encoded by other DNA sequences in this sample. J is TRBJ2-7 and V is TRBV24-1, with 8 bases lining up with TRBD2. There are 18 residues in the CDR3. Germline values: CDR1 KGHDR, CDR2 SFDVKD. J lost 1 base, V lost 5 bases, and 15 bases had no gene match. The CDR3 sequence is CATSGPTSGGGSSYEQYF. In DNA, the CDR3 is TGTGCCACCAGTGGCCCAACTAGCGGCGGGGGTAGTTCCTACGAGCAGTACTTC.

This chain connects TRBV28 to TRBJ2-7; maybe TRBD2 (6 bases). Deletions cut 6 bases from V and 3 bases from J, with 12 bases between. CDR3 length: 13 amino acids. The germline gives CDR1 MDHEN, CDR2 SYDVKM. CDR3 nucleotides: TGTGCCAGCAGGTCCGGGACTCGCTACGAGCAGTACTTC. Its translation is CASRSGTRYEQYF.

This chain connects TRBV6-2 or TRBV6-3 to TRBJ2-3; 13 bases line up with TRBD2. The J segment lost 4 bases and the V segment lost 5 bases, leaving 12 bases of the junction unmatched. The CDR3 has 18 amino acids. Germline-derived CDR1 and CDR2 are MNHEY and SVGEGT. This CDR3 reads CASSRPPGLAGVSDTQYF. In DNA, the CDR3 is TGTGCCAGCAGTCGCCCCCCCGGACTAGCGGGAGTCTCAGATACGCAGTATTTT.

CDR3 in DNA: TGTGCCAGCAGCGTAGATGGACAGGGGGCTACAGATGAGCAGTTCTTC. Translated, it gives CASSVDGQGATDEQFF. The chain uses TRBV9 and TRBJ2-1, with 11 bases that match TRBD1. Trimming took 0 bases from V and 8 from J; bases not matched to a gene: 7. Germline V gene lookup returns CDR1 SGDLS and CDR2 YYNGEE. The CDR3 is made up of 16 amino acids.

Turning to this clone: Within the sample, other DNA sequences also encode this same CDR3. The CDR3 DNA reads TGTGCCAGCAGCCCATCGGAATATACGCAGTATTTT. The encoded protein is CASSPSEYTQYF. The chain is built from TRBV12-3 or TRBV12-4 and TRBJ2-3, with D unresolved. V shed 6 bases and J shed 7 bases, with 11 bases lying between them. The CDR3 totals 12 residues.

The rearrangement joins TRBV4-3 to TRBJ2-3, with D uncertain. Deletions cut 1 base from V and 5 bases from J, with 7 bases between. This CDR3 spans 13 amino acids. Germline V CDR1 and CDR2: LGHNA, YSLEER. This CDR3 is CASSQGKEDTQYF. The CDR3, as DNA: TGCGCCAGCAGCCAAGGCAAAGAAGATACGCAGTATTTT.

V and J are TRBV4-3 and TRBJ2-2; a weak D match, TRBD2 (7 bases). This CDR3 has 16 amino acids. Germline lookup yields CDR1 LGHNA and CDR2 YSLEER. V lost 4 bases to trimming and J lost 2 bases, with 14 bases between them. The CDR3 DNA reads as TGCGCCAGCAGCCCTGGGCCGGGGGGCAACACCGGGGAGCTGTTTTTT. Protein: CASSPGPGGNTGELFF.

The rearrangement links TRBV5-6 to TRBJ1-6; D not resolved. The CDR3 length is 16 residues. CDR1 is SGHDT, CDR2 YYEEEE, per germline. Deletions cut 1 base from V and 0 bases from J, with 8 bases between. In DNA form, the CDR3 reads TGTGCCAGCAGCTTGACGGCCACCTCCTATAATTCACCCCTCCACTTT. It translates to CASSLTATSYNSPLHF.

The chain employs TRBV28 and TRBJ2-5; 7 positions agree with TRBD1. V trimming: 6 bases; J trimming: 6 bases; junction bases outside the gene matches: 10. This CDR3 contains 14 residues. Germline values: CDR1 MDHEN, CDR2 SYDVKM. CDR3 nucleotide sequence: TGTGCCAGCAGAGCGAACCGGGACAGCCAGACCCAGTACTTC. Residues: CASRANRDSQTQYF.

V is TRBV30 and J is TRBJ1-1; D may be TRBD1 (5 bases). The CDR3 length is 13 residues. Trimming took off 2 bases at V and 6 bases at J, with 13 bases between the two ends. The germline V gene has CDR1 GTSNPN and CDR2 SVGIG (reference sequence). The CDR3 DNA is TGTGCCTGGAGTCTCGGGGGTAACGCTGAAGCTTTCTTT. Translation gives CAWSLGGNAEAFF.

CDR3 bases: TGTGCCAGCATGAGTGGGAGCCGGGAGCTGTTTTTT. Translating gives CASMSGSRELFF. The V gene is TRBV28, the J gene TRBJ2-2, with TRBD2 as a possible D gene (5 bases). The CDR3 runs to 12 residues. V lost 7 bases and J lost 9, with 12 bases in between. Germline CDR1 reads MDHEN; CDR2 reads SYDVKM.

This clone was seen more than once but under ten times. V and J are TRBV6-4 and TRBJ2-3, with 7 bases fitting TRBD2. With 0 bases clipped from V and 0 bases from J, the junction kept 3 bases outside the gene matches. The CDR3 length is 16 residues. Germline loops: CDR1 MRHNA, CDR2 SNTAGT. CDR3 residues: CASSDSPSGSTDTQYF. CDR3 DNA: TGTGCCAGCAGTGACTCGCCTAGCGGCAGCACAGATACGCAGTATTTT.

The chain combines TRBV6-5 with TRBJ2-7, with D perhaps given as TRBD1 or TRBD2 (6 bases each). V was clipped by 0 bases and J by 0 bases, with 12 bases between them. This CDR3 contains 16 residues. CDR1 and CDR2 (germline): MNHEY, SVGAGI. The CDR3 DNA is TGTGCCAGCAGTTACTCCGTGGAGGGGGTCTCCTACGAGCAGTACTTC. Translating it yields CASSYSVEGVSYEQYF.

In DNA form, the CDR3 reads TGCGCCAGCAGCCCCGGGACAGGGTCCCGGGAGACCCAGTACTTC. It yields the protein CASSPGTGSRETQYF. This rearrangement joins TRBV5-1 to TRBJ2-5, with 9 bases that match TRBD1. V lost 4 bases to trimming and J lost 5 bases; unmatched junction nucleotides: 9. The CDR3 is made up of 15 amino acids. Germline CDR1 reads SGHRS; CDR2 reads YFSETQ.

The chain links TRBV5-6 to TRBJ2-7; 10 bases fit TRBD1. CDR3 length equals 14 residues. The V gene end was trimmed by 0 bases and the J gene end by 4 bases; junction bases not matched to a gene: 1. Germline CDR1 is SGHDT and CDR2 is YYEEEE. The CDR3 is CASSLGDRGYEQYF. CDR3 coding DNA: TGTGCCAGCAGCTTGGGGGACAGGGGATACGAGCAGTACTTC.

This clone was seen only a few times. The chain links TRBV7-2 to TRBJ1-3, with 11 bases that match TRBD1. V lost 1 base to trimming and J lost 0 bases; unmatched junction nucleotides: 2. Germline loops: CDR1 SGHTA, CDR2 FQGNSA. The CDR3 is made up of 17 amino acids. The CDR3 sequence: CASSLGGTGGSGNTIYF. As DNA, the CDR3 is TGTGCCAGCAGCTTAGGGGGGACAGGGGGCTCTGGAAACACCATATATTTT.

This chain connects TRBV11-2 to TRBJ2-7; D unclear. The germline gives CDR1 SGHAT, CDR2 FQNNGV. Trimming cost V 6 bases and J 6 bases, with 18 bases left between them. There are 14 residues in the CDR3. The CDR3 coding sequence is TGTGCCAGCAGGCTCCTCCGGGCTTGGAGCGAGCAGTACTTC. It yields the protein CASRLLRAWSEQYF. The entire variable domain, with the rest obtained from reference TRBV11-2 and TRBJ2-7, is as follows: EAGVAQSPRYKIIEKRQSVAFWCNPISGHATLYWYQQILGQGPKLLIQFQNNGVVDDSQLPKDRFSAERLKGVDSTLKIQPAKLEDSAVYLCASRLLRAWSEQYFGPGTRLTVT.

The chain uses TRBV27 and TRBJ2-5, with D unresolved. The V gene's germline CDR1 is MNHEY and CDR2 SMNVEV (reference sequence). V was trimmed by 0 bases and J by 0 bases, leaving 11 bases between them. CDR3 size: 16 residues. The CDR3 DNA reads TGTGCCAGCAGTTTATCGATAGACGAGTACCAAGAGACCCAGTACTTC. This sequence encodes CASSLSIDEYQETQYF.

The V and J genes are TRBV6-5 and TRBJ2-7; weak D call: TRBD2 (7 bases). The CDR3 extends over 14 amino acids. Between the trimmed V and J ends, which lost 8 bases and 0 bases, there was a span of 14 bases. Germline lookup yields CDR1 MNHEY and CDR2 SVGAGI. CDR3 sequence reads: CASAKGGGSYEQYF. The CDR3 DNA is TGTGCCAGCGCTAAGGGGGGGGGCTCCTACGAGCAGTACTTC.

The rearrangement joins TRBV11-2 to TRBJ1-2; D gene ambiguous. Germline lookup yields CDR1 SGHAT and CDR2 FQNNGV. The CDR3 sequence is 15 residues long. V lost 5 bases to trimming and J lost 0 bases, with 13 bases between them. CDR3: CASSPLIATNYGYTF. CDR3 in DNA: TGTGCCAGCAGCCCCCTAATCGCGACTAACTATGGCTACACCTTC.